This T cell receptor (beta chain) was documented in a study of human T cells and chemical hapten exposure. This clonotype was seen a few times. Its cognate antigen is unknown. MiXCR, run by TCRdb on the RACE reads, gives a single entry per CDR3 protein. The repertoire has about 53,000 distinct CDR3 sequences, 9.5% to 10% of them found once; the top ten carry nearly 10%. Study-wide findings and caveats: Clustering by CDR3 similarity yielded significantly more large clusters from expanded TCRs than controls.

Germline V lookup: CDR1 MNHEY, CDR2 SMNVEV (reference sequence). The CDR3 spans 19 residues. Germline trimming cut 0 bases from V and 2 bases from J; bases unmatched to any gene: 11. Time point defined: pre-sensitization, week 0. As to treatment: therapeutic diphenylcyclopropenone sensitization with weekly scalp DPC. This specimen was whole blood, taken in connection with sensitization to the hapten diphenylcyclopropenone (DPC). This receptor was obtained from a man aged 35-49 years with alopecia areata. Some clones in this sample may be carry-over from other donors' samples. The V call is TRBV27, the J call TRBJ2-3; TRBD1 matches at 10 bases. The chain's CDR3 is CASSLSSYRQGADTDTQYF. Here the CDR3 DNA reads TGTGCCAGCAGTTTATCTTCTTACCGACAGGGGGCGGACACAGATACGCAGTATTTT.